The next 31 T cell receptor beta chains were all read from a single sample in a study of control samples from healthy donors and cancer patients. The data were produced by immunoSEQ multiplex PCR, yet TCRdb's version contains in-frame clones alone and is incomplete. The table lists 90,000 to 100,000 clones, around 90% of them singletons, with approximately 15% in the top ten. Sequencing was done on a sample of blood. Receptors were obtained from a woman aged 65 to 85 in good health.

V and J are TRBV19 and TRBJ1-3; tentative D call: TRBD1 (6 bases). The V and J ends lost 3 bases and 4 bases respectively, with 16 bases between them. Germline V gives CDR1 LNHDA, CDR2 SQIVND (reference sequence). CDR3 size: 16 residues. CDR3 residues: CASSIQQGTAGNTIYF. The CDR3 coding sequence is TGTGCCAGTAGTATTCAGCAGGGGACCGCAGGAAACACCATATATTTT.

V usage is TRBV5-1 and J usage is TRBJ1-5; D possibly corresponds to TRBD1 (5 bases). The germline V gene encodes CDR1 SGHRS and CDR2 YFSETQ. V was shortened by 0 bases and J by 0 bases, with 16 bases between the two germline ends. This CDR3 has 18 residues. CDR3 sequence: CASSLGGGGFYSNQPQHF. The CDR3 nucleotides are TGCGCCAGCAGCTTGGGGGGCGGGGGATTTTATAGCAATCAGCCCCAGCATTTT.

J is TRBJ1-1 and V is TRBV7-9, with D uncertain. The CDR3 has 13 residues. The ends were cut back, 0 bases at V and 7 bases at J, with 9 bases in the middle. CDR1 is SEHNR, CDR2 FQNEAQ, per germline (reference sequence). This CDR3 reads CASSLALSSEAFF. For the CDR3, the DNA is TGTGCCAGCAGCTTAGCGCTAAGCAGTGAAGCTTTCTTT.

The chain couples TRBV9 to TRBJ1-5; tentatively, D is TRBD1 (5 bases). This CDR3 region has 14 residues. The germline gives CDR1 SGDLS, CDR2 YYNGEE. Trimming stripped 2 bases from V and 6 bases from J, with 12 bases between. The CDR3 sequence: CASSVTGQGQPQHF. The CDR3 nucleotides read TGTGCCAGCAGCGTGACGGGGCAGGGTCAGCCCCAGCATTTT.

The rearrangement uses TRBV20-1 and TRBJ2-7; TRBD1 might be the D (5 bases). The CDR3 totals 13 residues. V lost 3 bases and J 2 bases, leaving 11 bases between the germline ends. CDR1 and CDR2 from the germline V gene are DFQATT and SNEGSKA (reference sequence). This CDR3 is CSASQDIAYEQYF. The CDR3 DNA sequence: TGCAGTGCTAGTCAGGACATAGCCTACGAGCAGTACTTC.

The chain joins TRBV5-1 to TRBJ2-7; 7 nucleotides align to TRBD1. CDR3 length: 16 amino acids. V gave up 1 base and J gave up 2 bases; unmatched junction bases: 9. CDR1 SGHRS and CDR2 YFSETQ come from the germline V gene. As DNA, the CDR3 is TGCGCCAGCAGCTTGTTGGGCCCAGGGGGAACCTACGAGCAGTACTTC. This sequence encodes CASSLLGPGGTYEQYF.

The chain combines TRBV7-6 with TRBJ2-1; TRBD2 matches at 10 bases. CDR3 length: 16 residues. CDR1 SGHVS and CDR2 FNYEAQ come from the germline V gene. V lost 0 bases and J lost 8; bases outside the gene matches: 7. The chain's CDR3 is CASSLAASGRNDEQFF. For the CDR3, the DNA is TGTGCCAGCAGCTTAGCGGCTAGCGGGAGAAACGATGAGCAGTTCTTC.

This chain links TRBV5-6 with TRBJ2-4; no reliable D call. Trimming removed 3 bases at V and 1 base at J, with 14 bases between. Germline-derived CDR1 and CDR2 are SGHDT and YYEEEE. This CDR3 has 16 residues. As DNA, the CDR3 is TGTGCCAGCAGCTCAGAATATTTACTTGCCAAAAACATTCAGTACTTC. Translating gives CASSSEYLLAKNIQYF.

The chain has TRBV5-6 and TRBJ1-6; D is possibly TRBD1 (5 bases). The length of the CDR3 is 15 residues. The V and J ends lost 0 bases and 5 bases respectively, with 9 bases between them. Germline V gives CDR1 SGHDT, CDR2 YYEEEE. CDR3 DNA: TGTGCCAGCAGCTTGGATGGGGGGAATAATTCACCCCTCCACTTT. It translates to CASSLDGGNNSPLHF.

This chain uses TRBV7-2 with TRBJ1-2; 9 positions match TRBD1. This CDR3 is 15 amino acids long. The germline CDR1 and CDR2 sequences are SGHTA and FQGNSA. V shed 7 bases, J shed 6 bases, and the junction held 12 bases outside the gene matches. The CDR3 DNA reads as TGTGCCAGCACCCTTACCGGACAGGGGACGGATGGCTACACCTTC. Its translation: CASTLTGQGTDGYTF.

The chain carries TRBV5-6 and TRBJ2-1, with D possibly matching TRBD2 (6 bases). V was clipped by 0 bases and J by 13 bases, with 14 bases between them. The CDR3 has 13 residues. Germline V gene sequence: CDR1 SGHDT, CDR2 YYEEEE. CDR3 bases: TGTGCCAGCAGCTTGGCCGGAGGGTACGGACAGTTCTTC. It codes for CASSLAGGYGQFF.

This sequence joins TRBV5-1 and TRBJ1-6, with 8 bases matching TRBD1. The V gene end was trimmed by 2 bases and the J gene end by 5 bases; junction bases not matched to a gene: 3. Germline V gives CDR1 SGHRS, CDR2 YFSETQ. The CDR3 is made up of 15 amino acids. DNA for the CDR3: TGCGCCAGCAGCTTAATGACAGGGGATAATTCACCCCTCCACTTT. Its protein product is CASSLMTGDNSPLHF.

The CDR3 region is CASSRTSGGGNRDTQYF. As DNA, the CDR3 is TGTGCCAGCAGTCGGACTAGCGGGGGGGGGAATCGGGATACGCAGTATTTT. The rearrangement links TRBV2 to TRBJ2-3; 15 nucleotides align to TRBD2. This CDR3 region has 17 residues. V was clipped by 5 bases and J by 6 bases; unmatched bases: 9. Germline V gives CDR1 SNHLY, CDR2 FYNNEI.

The CDR3 region is CATPHYGYTF. DNA of the CDR3: TGTGCCACGCCCCACTATGGCTACACCTTC. The rearrangement uses TRBV24-1 and TRBJ1-2; unclear D gene. V was cut by 10 bases and J by 3 bases, with 5 bases left in between. Looked up from germline, CDR1 is KGHDR and CDR2 is SFDVKD. The CDR3 contains 10 residues.

The genes are TRBV27 and TRBJ2-7; maybe TRBD1 (6 bases). V was clipped by 0 bases and J by 2 bases, with 14 bases between them. The CDR3 runs 16 residues. CDR1 and CDR2 from the germline V gene are MNHEY and SMNVEV (reference sequence). CDR3 sequence (DNA): TGTGCCAGCAGTTTATCGGCCAGGGGAATCCCCTACGAGCAGTACTTC. Protein product: CASSLSARGIPYEQYF.

This clone was counted between two and nine times. The V gene is TRBV24-1, the J gene TRBJ2-1, with 8 bases aligning to TRBD2. With V trimmed by 8 bases and J by 7 bases, 6 bases remained unmatched. The germline CDR1 and CDR2 sequences are KGHDR and SFDVKD. This CDR3 spans 13 amino acids. The CDR3 nucleotides are TGTGCCACCATGGGGACTAGAGGAAATGAGCAGTTCTTC. Its translation: CATMGTRGNEQFF.

CDR3 DNA sequence: TGTGCCAGCAGCTTACAGGGTGGGGTTGGTCAGCCCCAGCATTTT. Translated, it gives CASSLQGGVGQPQHF. V is TRBV7-2 and J is TRBJ1-5; perhaps TRBD1 as D (5 bases). The CDR3 covers 15 residues. The V gene lost 2 bases and the J gene lost 6 bases, with 14 bases spanning the gap. Germline V CDR1 and CDR2: SGHTA, FQGNSA.

V is TRBV11-2 and J is TRBJ2-4; 8 bases line up with TRBD2. CDR3 length: 15 residues. Germline CDR1 reads SGHAT; CDR2 reads FQNNGV. The ends lost 3 bases at V and 7 bases at J; junction bases unmatched: 8. CDR3 nucleotides: TGTGCCAGCAGCTTTCCTATAGCGGGAAGTAACATTCAGTACTTC. Its translation is CASSFPIAGSNIQYF.

This chain joins TRBV12-3 or TRBV12-4 and TRBJ2-7, with no clear D. Trimming shortened V by 9 bases and J by 5 bases, and 14 bases separated the two germline ends. This CDR3 comprises 12 residues. In DNA form, the CDR3 reads TGTGCCAGGCCTTCCCCCCCCCACGAGCAGTACTTC. This codes for CARPSPPHEQYF.

The rearrangement uses TRBV19 and TRBJ2-2; D not certain. CDR1 is LNHDA, CDR2 SQIVND, per germline (reference sequence). This CDR3 is built from 14 residues. V shed 3 bases and J shed 1 base, with 6 bases lying between them. The DNA for the CDR3 is TGTGCCAGTAGTATCCTTTGGAACACCGGGGAGCTGTTTTTT. Amino acids: CASSILWNTGELFF. Full variable domain (missing parts from reference TRBV19 and TRBJ2-2): DGGITQSPKYLFRKEGQNVTLSCEQNLNHDAMYWYRQDPGQGLRLIYYSQIVNDFQKGDIAEGYSVSREKKESFPLTVTSAQKNPTAFYLCASSILWNTGELFFGEGSRLTVL.

The chain combines TRBV5-1 with TRBJ1-5, with TRBD1 matching over 9 bases. The CDR3 runs to 17 residues. The germline V gene has CDR1 SGHRS and CDR2 YFSETQ. With V trimmed by 1 base and J by 3 bases, 8 bases remained unmatched. CDR3 loop: CASSLYGTGRFNQPQHF. CDR3 DNA: TGCGCCAGCAGCTTGTACGGGACAGGGAGGTTCAATCAGCCCCAGCATTTT.

The chain joins TRBV30 to TRBJ1-6, with D uncertain. Trimming pared 3 bases from V and 3 bases from J, leaving 9 bases between. Germline values: CDR1 GTSNPN, CDR2 SVGIG (reference sequence). CDR3 length: 14 amino acids. The CDR3 reads CAWRRENYNSPLHF. The CDR3 DNA reads as TGTGCCTGGAGACGAGAGAACTATAATTCACCCCTCCACTTT.

This sequence joins TRBV24-1 and TRBJ2-3; D not certain. CDR1 and CDR2 (germline): KGHDR, SFDVKD. The ends were cut back, 5 bases at V and 6 bases at J, with 8 bases in the middle. The CDR3 contains 12 residues. The CDR3 region has the DNA TGTGCCACCAGTGCAGGCTCGGATACGCAGTATTTT. Translating it yields CATSAGSDTQYF.

This chain links TRBV29-1 with TRBJ1-1; TRBD1 matches at 9 bases. This CDR3 comprises 13 residues. The V and J ends lost 5 bases and 0 bases, in that order; junction bases with no gene match: 1. Germline V gives CDR1 SQVTM, CDR2 ANQGSEA. The CDR3 DNA is TGCAGCGTTAGGGACAGGGTGAACACTGAAGCTTTCTTT. It specifies CSVRDRVNTEAFF.

The gene calls are TRBV15 and TRBJ2-5; the D is unclear. The V gene lost 1 base and the J gene lost 4 bases, with 4 bases spanning the gap. Germline lookup yields CDR1 LNHNV and CDR2 YYDKDF (reference sequence). This CDR3 has 12 residues. CDR3 DNA sequence: TGTGCCACCAGCAGAGGGGTAGAGACCCAGTACTTC. It is translated as CATSRGVETQYF. Drawing the rest from reference TRBV15 and TRBJ2-5, the complete variable domain is DAMVIQNPRYQVTQFGKPVTLSCSQTLNHNVMYWYQQKSSQAPKLLFHYYDKDFNNEADTPDNFQSRRPNTSFCFLDIRSPGLGDTAMYLCATSRGVETQYFGPGTRLLVL.

This rearrangement joins TRBV9 to TRBJ2-1; D call uncertain. Trimming left V 0 bases short and J 3 bases short, with 7 bases between. Germline V gene data show CDR1 as SGDLS and CDR2 as YYNGEE. The CDR3 consists of 14 residues. CDR3 nucleotides: TGTGCCAGCAGCGTAGATCCAGGCTACAATGAGCAGTTCTTC. The encoded protein is CASSVDPGYNEQFF. The whole variable domain, filled in from reference TRBV9 and TRBJ2-1, reads DSGVTQTPKHLITATGQRVTLRCSPRSGDLSVYWYQQSLDQGLQFLIQYYNGEERAKGNILERFSAQQFPDLHSELNLSSLELGDSALYFCASSVDPGYNEQFFGPGTRLTVL.

The chain uses TRBV15 and TRBJ1-2; perhaps TRBD1 as D (6 bases). The CDR3 has 14 residues. Trimming stripped 4 bases from V and 1 base from J, with 10 bases between. Looked up from germline, CDR1 is LNHNV and CDR2 is YYDKDF (reference sequence). Here the CDR3 reads CATSKGGGNYGYTF. CDR3 sequence (DNA): TGTGCCACCAGCAAGGGAGGGGGTAACTATGGCTACACCTTC.

The rearrangement joins TRBV30 to TRBJ2-7; 9 bases line up with TRBD1. From germline, CDR1 is GTSNPN and CDR2 SVGIG (reference sequence). V shed 8 bases, J shed 0 bases, and the junction held 8 bases outside the gene matches. This CDR3 contains 14 residues. The CDR3 region is CAGKGQGISYEQYF. The CDR3 DNA reads TGTGCCGGGAAGGGACAGGGAATCTCCTACGAGCAGTACTTC.

The chain joins TRBV11-2 to TRBJ2-1; D is unresolved. Germline CDR1 and CDR2: SGHAT and FQNNGV. This CDR3 has 14 amino acids. The V end lost 3 bases, the J end lost 0 bases, and 6 bases lay between the germline ends. The CDR3, as DNA: TGTGCCAGCAGCTTCGCGAGCTCCTACAATGAGCAGTTCTTC. It encodes CASSFASSYNEQFF.

The V gene is TRBV27, the J gene TRBJ1-1; D is unresolved. CDR1 is MNHEY and CDR2 is SMNVEV in the germline V gene (reference sequence). The CDR3 totals 14 residues. The V and J ends lost 1 base and 7 bases respectively, with 13 bases between them. The CDR3 DNA sequence: TGTGCCAGCAGTTTATACCCGGGTAGTGGTGAAGCTTTCTTT. It translates to CASSLYPGSGEAFF.

This clone was found once. V gene TRBV7-8 combines with J gene TRBJ2-3; 12 nucleotides agree with TRBD2. The V gene end was trimmed by 3 bases and the J gene end by 3 bases; junction bases not matched to a gene: 4. The CDR3 consists of 16 residues. CDR1 and CDR2 (germline): SGHVS, FQNEAQ. Written as DNA, the CDR3 is TGTGCCAGCAGCTTCCAACTAGCGGGAGGTACAGATACGCAGTATTTT. It specifies CASSFQLAGGTDTQYF.